These 18 T cell receptor beta chains share one sample of origin, sequenced in a study of post-analysis software for immune sequencing data. Study results and limitations: Relative to controls, patients had a few TRBV segments at higher frequency, with TRBV5-6, TRBV5-1 and TRBV20-1 among these.

Researchers reported that TCR beta cDNA libraries carried unique molecular identifiers. TCRdb re-analysed the PCR reads in MiXCR, keeping a single row per CDR3 protein. The repertoire holds around 200,000 distinct CDR3 sequences, with 25% to 30% as singletons. These receptors lack a known antigen. The sequencing sample was made of blood. The source of these receptors is a girl aged 2-17 years with multiple sclerosis.

This clonotype has ten or more counts. The chain employs TRBV12-3 or TRBV12-4 and TRBJ2-7; D is uncertain. V dropped 4 bases and J dropped 9 bases, with 10 bases sitting between them. The CDR3 totals 11 residues. CDR3 nucleotides: TGTGCCAGCAGTTCTAACCGCGGGCAGTACTTC. Protein product: CASSSNRGQYF.

V is TRBV28 and J is TRBJ2-1; D gene uncertain. The V and J ends lost 3 bases and 4 bases respectively, with 7 bases between them. The CDR3 consists of 13 residues. Germline-derived CDR1 and CDR2 are MDHEN and SYDVKM. The chain's CDR3 is CASSFTIYNEQFF. CDR3 nucleotides: TGTGCCAGCAGTTTCACTATTTACAATGAGCAGTTCTTC.

This clonotype was picked up a small number of times. The V and J genes are TRBV9 and TRBJ1-1; the D gene is possibly TRBD1 (5 bases). Germline V CDR1 and CDR2: SGDLS, YYNGEE. Between the trimmed V and J ends, which lost 0 bases and 7 bases, there was a span of 7 bases. CDR3 length: 12 amino acids. The CDR3, as DNA: TGTGCCAGCAGCGTAGGGGGGGGTGAAGCTTTCTTT. It translates to CASSVGGGEAFF.

This clonotype has a count of ten or more. The V call is TRBV7-2, the J call TRBJ2-5, with 10 bases matching TRBD2. The CDR3 spans 16 residues. Germline V gene lookup returns CDR1 SGHTA and CDR2 FQGNSA. V was clipped by 5 bases and J by 4 bases; unmatched bases: 10. The CDR3 loop is CASSQLASGSLETQYF. The DNA for the CDR3 is TGTGCCAGCAGCCAGTTGGCTAGCGGGAGCTTAGAGACCCAGTACTTC. The entire variable domain, with the rest obtained from reference TRBV7-2 and TRBJ2-5, is as follows: GAGVSQSPSNKVTEKGKDVELRCDPISGHTALYWYRQSLGQGLEFLIYFQGNSAPDKSGLPSDRFSAERTGGSVSTLTIQRTQQEDSAVYLCASSQLASGSLETQYFGPGTRLLVL.

This clonotype was recorded at least ten times. V and J are TRBV3-1 and TRBJ2-7; the match to TRBD2 covers 13 bases. This CDR3 contains 13 residues. J was trimmed by 3 bases and V by 8 bases; bases with no gene match: 1. The V gene's germline CDR1 is LGHDT and CDR2 YNNKEL (reference sequence). CDR3 protein: CASRTSGGYEQYF. The CDR3 DNA follows: TGTGCCAGCCGGACTAGCGGGGGCTACGAGCAGTACTTC.

This clonotype was recorded a few times. The chain combines TRBV28 with TRBJ2-1; 7 nucleotides align to TRBD2. The J call may be wrong; the DNA end is better matched by TRBJ2-7. Germline V CDR1 and CDR2: MDHEN, SYDVKM. CDR3 size: 16 residues. CDR3 sequence reads: CASSLIGRSSYNEQYF. The DNA of the CDR3 is TGTGCCAGCAGTTTAATCGGGAGGAGCTCCTACAATGAGCAGTACTTC.

Many counts were recorded for this clonotype. V gene TRBV20-1 combines with J gene TRBJ2-7, with 8 bases aligning to TRBD2. The CDR3 contains 15 residues. The germline V gene has CDR1 DFQATT and CDR2 SNEGSKA (reference sequence). With V trimmed by 0 bases and J by 2 bases, 6 bases remained unmatched. For the CDR3, the DNA is TGCAGTGCTAGAGACACAAGCGGGGGCACCTACGAGCAGTACTTC. Amino acids: CSARDTSGGTYEQYF.

V usage is TRBV5-1 and J usage is TRBJ2-2, with 7 bases fitting TRBD1. Germline lookup yields CDR1 SGHRS and CDR2 YFSETQ. V lost 3 bases, J lost 0 bases, and 2 bases stayed unmatched. This CDR3 has 15 amino acids. In nucleotides, the CDR3 is TGCGCCAGCAGCTGGGGACAGTCGAACACCGGGGAGCTGTTTTTT. Translation: CASSWGQSNTGELFF.

The V and J genes are TRBV5-6 and TRBJ1-1; D may be TRBD1 (5 bases). The CDR3 covers 14 residues. The V end was cut by 4 bases, the J end by 2 bases, with 12 bases between. Germline lookup yields CDR1 SGHDT and CDR2 YYEEEE. The CDR3 nucleotides are TGTGCCAGCAGCCCCGGGACGCCAAACACTGAAGCTTTCTTT. Protein: CASSPGTPNTEAFF.

This clonotype was seen more than once but under ten times. This chain joins TRBV5-1 and TRBJ1-1, with 12 bases matching TRBD1. This CDR3 region has 16 residues. CDR1 and CDR2 (germline): SGHRS, YFSETQ. V lost 4 bases to trimming and J lost 3 bases; unmatched junction nucleotides: 7. The CDR3 bases are TGCGCCAGCAGCCCAGGGGACAGGGGGCCGGACACTGAAGCTTTCTTT. Translated: CASSPGDRGPDTEAFF. The whole variable domain, remainder taken from reference TRBV5-1 and TRBJ1-1, is KAGVTQTPRYLIKTRGQQVTLSCSPISGHRSVSWYQQTPGQGLQFLFEYFSETQRNKGNFPGRFSGRQFSNSRSEMNVSTLELGDSALYLCASSPGDRGPDTEAFFGQGTRLTVV.

To note about this clonotype: A read error may explain this, as a much larger clone is one base away. The J gene is TRBJ2-1, the V gene TRBV12-3 or TRBV12-4, with 9 bases identical to TRBD1. The CDR3 has 14 amino acids. The CDR3 nucleotides read TGTGCCAGCAGTGCTCACACAGGGGGCGATGAGCGGTTCTTC. This translates into CASSAHTGGDERFF.

This clonotype was detected ten times or more. This chain uses TRBV7-6 with TRBJ2-1; D gene ambiguous. Germline V gives CDR1 SGHVS, CDR2 FNYEAQ. The CDR3 has 13 residues. Deletions cut 0 bases from V and 8 bases from J, with 8 bases between. The CDR3 spells CASSLATPYEQFF. Written as DNA, the CDR3 is TGTGCCAGCAGCTTAGCGACCCCCTATGAGCAGTTCTTC. Looking up the rest from reference TRBV7-6 and TRBJ2-1 gives the full variable domain: GAGVSQSPRYKVTKRGQDVALRCDPISGHVSLYWYRQALGQGPEFLTYFNYEAQQDKSGLPNDRFSAERPEGSISTLTIQRTEQRDSAMYRCASSLATPYEQFFGPGTRLTVL.

On this clonotype itself: One base away lies a much larger clone, so this may be a sequencing read error. The gene calls are TRBV28 and TRBJ2-3, with D possibly being TRBD2 (5 bases). CDR1 MDHEN and CDR2 SYDVKM come from the germline V gene. The CDR3 totals 17 residues. The CDR3 bases are TGTGCCGGCAGTTTATGGGCTAGCAAAGGTTCCACAGATACGCAGTATTTT. It yields the protein CAGSLWASKGSTDTQYF.

This chain uses TRBV27 with TRBJ2-1; TRBD2 matches 10 bases. The junction had 7 bases not matched to a gene; V was cut back by 1 base and J by 4 bases. CDR3 length: 17 amino acids. CDR1 MNHEY and CDR2 SMNVEV come from the germline V gene (reference sequence). The CDR3 sequence: CASSLWASGRQYNEQFF. CDR3 DNA: TGTGCCAGCAGTTTATGGGCTAGCGGGAGACAGTACAATGAGCAGTTCTTC.

This clonotype occurred once. This chain joins TRBV29-1 and TRBJ2-3; 14 nucleotides align to TRBD2. Germline-derived CDR1 and CDR2 are SQVTM and ANQGSEA. CDR3 length: 17 residues. With V trimmed by 4 bases and J by 2 bases, 8 bases remained unmatched. CDR3 residues: CSVGTSGGLPITDTQYF. The CDR3 bases are TGCAGCGTTGGGACTAGCGGGGGGCTTCCCATCACAGATACGCAGTATTTT.

About this clonotype: This clone may be a read error of a much larger clone one base away. V usage is TRBV12-3 or TRBV12-4 and J usage is TRBJ2-3; weak D call: TRBD2 (6 bases). This CDR3 contains 15 residues. The CDR3 loop reads CASSLLAQSTDAQYF. DNA for the CDR3: TGTGCCAGCAGTTTACTAGCGCAAAGCACAGATGCGCAGTATTTT.

This clonotype was observed a handful of times. Compared with germline, one end of the junction differs, possibly owing to a read error. The V call is TRBV11-2, the J call TRBJ2-1; possible D gene TRBD1, 6 bases. The germline gives CDR1 SGHAT, CDR2 FQNNGV. This CDR3 has 12 residues. The CDR3 DNA is TGTGCCAACAGCCCGACAGGCTTGGGGCAGTTCTTC. It codes for CANSPTGLGQFF.

In its sample, this clonotype was seen a few times. The V and J genes are TRBV12-3 or TRBV12-4 and TRBJ1-5; D is perhaps TRBD1 (5 bases). This CDR3 has 16 residues. V dropped 6 bases and J dropped 2 bases, with 17 bases sitting between them. The CDR3 region has the DNA TGTGCCAGCAGAGCTGCGGGGGAAAAGGGCAATCAGCCCCAGCATTTT. Translation: CASRAAGEKGNQPQHF.